This TCR beta chain was sequenced during a study of cytomegalovirus exposure and HLA in healthy donors. Those who donated were healthy bone marrow donors. Use of 60 Vbeta and 13 Jbeta primers characterized the PCR. Repertoires were generated with immunoSEQ multiplex PCR, while TCRdb's copy carries only in-frame clones and drops some. Of approximately 150,000 clones listed, less than 9.5% are singletons. Study-wide results and caveats: Sequencing depth across donors, presence/absence analyses assumed, was roughly uniform. When analyzed later, the rates of TCR association showed variation by HLA locus, with DRB1 the most and HLA-C the fewest.

This clone was found a few times. Its antigen is unidentified. Germline V CDR1 and CDR2: LNHDA, SQIVND (reference sequence). CDR3 length equals 17 residues. V was trimmed by 3 bases and J by 1 base, leaving 18 bases between them. The chain links TRBV19 to TRBJ1-1, with a weak D call TRBD1 (5 bases). Sequencing input: PBMCs. The TCR was taken from a male donor in good health and CMV-seronegative. CDR3 in DNA: TGTGCCAGTAGTATTAGCCACTGGGGGGGTGCGAACACTGAAGCTTTCTTT. Its protein product is CASSISHWGGANTEAFF. The whole variable domain, filled in from reference TRBV19 and TRBJ1-1, reads DGGITQSPKYLFRKEGQNVTLSCEQNLNHDAMYWYRQDPGQGLRLIYYSQIVNDFQKGDIAEGYSVSREKKESFPLTVTSAQKNPTAFYLCASSISHWGGANTEAFFGQGTRLTVV.